The table lists the clone carrying this T cell receptor beta chain with a few counts. Its antigen is unknown. The sample belongs to a study of somatic mutations in cytotoxic T cells in rheumatoid arthritis. Study observations and caveats: A slight TRBV07 underrepresentation in rheumatoid arthritis patients was reported without multiple-comparison adjustment.

Only in-frame clones appear in the TCRdb table, and some are missing; sequencing was by immunoSEQ multiplex PCR. This sample carries tens of thousands of clones, more than 75% of them seen once, and the ten largest clones take roughly 4.9%. Purity of the CD4+ and CD8+ cells, isolated by positive magnetic bead selection, was checked by flow cytometry. This CDR3 region has 15 residues. Germline-derived CDR1 and CDR2 are SGDLS and YYNGEE. The V end lost 6 bases, the J end lost 1 base, and 14 bases lay between the germline ends. The rearrangement joins TRBV9 to TRBJ1-5, with a weak D call TRBD1 (6 bases). The specimen sequenced was CD8+ T cells sorted from blood. This TCR came from a man aged 50-60 years in good health. This CDR3 is CASTPTGSSNQPQHF. CDR3 nucleotides: TGTGCCAGCACGCCTACAGGGTCAAGCAATCAGCCCCAGCATTTT.